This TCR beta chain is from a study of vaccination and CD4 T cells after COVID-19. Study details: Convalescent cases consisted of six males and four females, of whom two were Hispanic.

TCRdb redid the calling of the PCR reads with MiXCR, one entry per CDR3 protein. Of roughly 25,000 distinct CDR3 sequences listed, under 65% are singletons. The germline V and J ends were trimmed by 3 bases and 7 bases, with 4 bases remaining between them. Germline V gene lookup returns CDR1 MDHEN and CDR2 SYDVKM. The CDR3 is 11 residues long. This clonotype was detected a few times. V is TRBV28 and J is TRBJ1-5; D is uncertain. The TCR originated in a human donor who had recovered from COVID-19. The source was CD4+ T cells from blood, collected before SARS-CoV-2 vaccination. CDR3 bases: TGTGCCAGCAGTTTGGAGCAGCCCCAGCATTTT. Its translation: CASSLEQPQHF.